What follows describes a single T cell receptor beta chain. The sample comes from a study of blood T cell repertoires in COVID-19. About the research overall: T cells, B-cell-depleted T cells, or PBMCs supplied cDNA or gDNA.

V lost 5 bases and J lost 5, with 13 bases in between. The germline gives CDR1 GTSNPN, CDR2 SVGIG (reference sequence). This CDR3 has 13 residues. In the original processing: The authors estimated nucleated cell counts from reference gene primer amplification. Libraries were prepared by immunoSEQ multiplex PCR; TCRdb keeps only in-frame clonotypes and omits some of them. V and J calls and clone size are those listed in that table; D and trimming were worked out from the DNA. Here the sample spans 100,000 or so clones, 65% to 85% being singletons. This chain joins TRBV30 and TRBJ1-5, with a weak D call TRBD1 (6 bases). Sequencing was carried out using peripheral blood. This sequence was found in a man aged 70 or older with active or convalescent COVID-19. CDR3 nucleotides: TGTGCCTGGTCGGACAGCTACTATCAGCCCCAGCATTTT. The encoded protein is CAWSDSYYQPQHF.